This record concerns one T cell receptor beta chain sequence. The antigen remains undetermined. The data were obtained in a study of cytomegalovirus exposure and HLA in healthy donors. Study-wide results and caveats: Excluded were some V segments that proved indistinguishable, including TRBV6-2 and TRBV6-3. Later analysis showed most CMV-associated TCR beta chains appearing HLA-restricted.

The CDR3 consists of 13 residues. Germline loops: CDR1 SEHNR, CDR2 FQNEAQ (reference sequence). The V end was cut by 5 bases, the J end by 3 bases, with 11 bases between. A multiplex PCR was run with 60 Vbeta primers and 13 Jbeta primers. The protocol was immunoSEQ multiplex PCR, while the TCRdb copy is restricted to in-frame clones and leaves out a portion. Of about 130,000 clones detected, around 77% appear once; the ten largest clones hold around 1.2%. The receptor's source is a man aged 45-65 years in good health and CMV-seronegative. Sequencing was carried out using PBMCs. The J gene is TRBJ2-7, the V gene TRBV7-9, with TRBD1 as a possible D gene (5 bases). The CDR3 loop reads CASSPARDYEQYF. In DNA, the CDR3 is TGTGCCAGCAGCCCGGCCAGGGACTACGAGCAGTACTTC.